This T cell receptor (beta chain) appears in the sequencing data of a study of blood T cells in healthy people across ages. The donors, all healthy, were Caucasians living in Russia, aged roughly 6 to 100. Per-sample PBMC isolation yielded at least 6 million cells. Primed by a sample-barcoded 5' primer and a J-beta primer mix, a second PCR proceeded for 7 to 11 cycles. One entry per CDR3 protein, called by TCRdb with MiXCR from the 5' RACE reads. The sample yields about 1.8 million distinct CDR3 sequences, 49% seen once. Sample: blood. This clonotype was sampled from a woman in her 40s in good health.

The CDR3 region has the DNA TGTGCCAGCACTGAGGGGGATGCAGATACGCAGTATTTT. Translating it yields CASTEGDADTQYF. The V gene is TRBV6-5, the J gene TRBJ2-3; possibly TRBD1 for D (6 bases). The germline CDR1 and CDR2 sequences are MNHEY and SVGAGI. The CDR3 is 13 amino acids. Deletions cut 7 bases from V and 4 bases from J, with 12 bases between.